This T cell receptor beta chain was identified in a study of T cells in Graves' hyperthyroidism and ophthalmopathy. What was amplified from RNA transcripts were TCR beta CDR3 regions. First-round RT-PCR targeting the TCR CDR3 was performed with the HTBI primer set. One entry per CDR3 protein, called by TCRdb with MiXCR from the multiplex PCR reads. The top ten hold around 27% of the sample, which has roughly 510,000 distinct CDR3 sequences, around 21% seen once. The study's findings and limits: Blood held most thyroid clonotypes expanded above 0.001 frequency.

Not enrolled were patients with uncontrolled infection, other autoimmune disease, pregnancy or lactation. The PBMCs were sourced from fresh peripheral blood (more than 9 ml). This clonotype was seen more than once but under ten times. Its specificity is unknown. V was clipped by 8 bases and J by 0 bases, with 14 bases between them. The CDR3 is 14 amino acids. The V gene's germline CDR1 is MNHNS and CDR2 SASEGT. The sample comprised blood. The TCR sequence derives from a young man with Graves' hyperthyroidism. The chain carries TRBV6-1 and TRBJ2-7; the D gene is possibly TRBD1 (6 bases). This CDR3 reads CASRGEGVSYEQYF. For the CDR3, the DNA is TGTGCCAGCCGGGGTGAGGGGGTCTCCTACGAGCAGTACTTC.